Below are 29 T cell receptor beta chains sequenced from a single sample in a study of T cells in Graves' hyperthyroidism and ophthalmopathy. Amplification yielded TCR beta CDR3 regions, with RNA transcripts as the source. HTBI primers were employed in a first-round RT-PCR of the TCR CDR3. TCRdb itself ran the multiplex PCR reads through MiXCR, one entry per CDR3 protein. This sample has hundreds of thousands of distinct CDR3 sequences, with about 16% found just once. Sequenced input: blood. Every receptor here comes from a woman aged 35 to 49 with Graves' ophthalmopathy.

This clonotype was observed a handful of times. The gene calls are TRBV5-6 and TRBJ1-5; D gene uncertain. Trimming took 2 bases from V and 5 from J, leaving 11 bases between them. CDR1 is SGHDT, CDR2 YYEEEE, per germline. The CDR3 consists of 14 residues. CDR3 DNA: TGTGCCAGCAGCTTTTCGGCGGAATATCAGCCCCAGCATTTT. This translates into CASSFSAEYQPQHF.

This clonotype was picked up a small number of times. This chain uses TRBV30 with TRBJ1-3; D unclear. Per germline, CDR1 GTSNPN and CDR2 SVGIG (reference sequence). Deletions cut 0 bases from V and 0 bases from J, with 12 bases between. CDR3 length equals 16 residues. For the CDR3, the DNA is TGTGCCTGGAGTGTTTTGGGGAGATCCTCTGGAAACACCATATATTTT. Amino acid sequence: CAWSVLGRSSGNTIYF.

This clonotype was seen repeatedly, ten times or more. This rearrangement joins TRBV11-2 to TRBJ2-1, with a possible D match to TRBD2 (7 bases). From germline, CDR1 is SGHAT and CDR2 FQNNGV. The V and J ends lost 9 bases and 5 bases respectively, with 17 bases between them. This CDR3 has 14 amino acids. In DNA, the CDR3 is TGTGCCAGTAGGATGACGGGGGGCAACAATGAGCAGTTCTTC. It encodes CASRMTGGNNEQFF.

This clonotype was picked up many times. This chain joins TRBV27 and TRBJ2-2; D call uncertain. The germline V gene has CDR1 MNHEY and CDR2 SMNVEV (reference sequence). The V gene lost 8 bases and the J gene lost 4 bases, with 17 bases spanning the gap. The CDR3 spans 15 residues. As DNA, the CDR3 is TGTGCCAGCCGAAGAGGACCAGGAAGCACCGGGGAGCTGTTTTTT. Translation gives CASRRGPGSTGELFF.

This clonotype was recorded at least ten times. The rearrangement joins TRBV5-6 to TRBJ1-6, with TRBD1 matching over 9 bases. V gave up 1 base and J gave up 9 bases; unmatched junction bases: 5. CDR3 size: 15 residues. Germline-derived CDR1 and CDR2 are SGHDT and YYEEEE. The CDR3 protein is CASSLPGTGTSPLHF. Written as DNA, the CDR3 is TGTGCCAGCAGCTTGCCCGGGACAGGGACTTCACCCCTCCACTTT.

This clonotype appeared many times. The rearrangement links TRBV30 to TRBJ2-2, with no clear D. Deletions cut 0 bases from V and 5 bases from J, with 13 bases between. Germline V CDR1 and CDR2: GTSNPN, SVGIG (reference sequence). The CDR3 has 15 amino acids. The CDR3 region has the DNA TGTGCCTGGAGTGTACTTGAGGCTCAAACCGGGGAGCTGTTTTTT. This codes for CAWSVLEAQTGELFF.

This clonotype has only a few counts. Given a much more abundant clone one base away, this may be a read error. The chain has TRBV11-2 and TRBJ2-7; D not certain. The CDR3 contains 11 residues. Trimming shortened V by 4 bases and J by 3 bases, and 4 bases separated the two germline ends. Germline V gives CDR1 SGHAT, CDR2 FQNNGV. The CDR3 reads CASSYHYEQYF. The CDR3 DNA reads as TGTGCCAGCAGCTACCACTACGAGCAGTACTTC.

This clonotype was seen a few times. The chain is built from TRBV29-1 and TRBJ2-7, with D perhaps TRBD1 (6 bases). CDR3 length equals 12 residues. Per the germline V gene, CDR1 is SQVTM and CDR2 is ANQGSEA. Trimming pared 0 bases from V and 5 bases from J, leaving 8 bases between. This CDR3 reads CSVEEGANEQYF. The CDR3 DNA is TGCAGCGTTGAAGAGGGGGCCAACGAGCAGTACTTC.

This clonotype was seen at least ten times. The chain joins TRBV15 to TRBJ2-3; D perhaps matches TRBD2 (6 bases). Germline assignment: CDR1 LNHNV and CDR2 YYDKDF (reference sequence). The germline V and J ends were trimmed by 1 base and 5 bases, with 7 bases remaining between them. The CDR3 contains 13 residues. The DNA for the CDR3 is TGTGCCACCAGCAGAGCGGGAGTAGATACGCAGTATTTT. Protein: CATSRAGVDTQYF. Full variable domain (missing parts from reference TRBV15 and TRBJ2-3): DAMVIQNPRYQVTQFGKPVTLSCSQTLNHNVMYWYQQKSSQAPKLLFHYYDKDFNNEADTPDNFQSRRPNTSFCFLDIRSPGLGDTAMYLCATSRAGVDTQYFGPGTRLTVL.

The chain has TRBV18 and TRBJ2-2; tentative D call: TRBD1 (6 bases). Germline lookup yields CDR1 KGHSH and CDR2 LQKENI. The CDR3 is 16 residues long. V was trimmed by 1 base and J by 0 bases, leaving 9 bases between them. The CDR3 loop reads CASSPRTVTNTGELFF. The CDR3 DNA sequence: TGTGCCAGCTCACCACGGACAGTAACGAACACCGGGGAGCTGTTTTTT.

The gene calls are TRBV6-2 or TRBV6-3 and TRBJ2-3, with 13 bases that match TRBD2. V was clipped by 5 bases and J by 2 bases; unmatched bases: 4. Germline V gene sequence: CDR1 MNHEY, CDR2 SVGEGT. The length of the CDR3 is 16 residues. CDR3 in amino acids: CASSRGTSGVTDTQYF. In DNA form, the CDR3 reads TGTGCCAGCAGTCGAGGGACTAGCGGGGTCACAGATACGCAGTATTTT.

The J gene is TRBJ2-1, the V gene TRBV10-2, with D possibly matching TRBD1 (6 bases). Germline V CDR1 and CDR2: WSHSY, SAAADI. Trimming removed 0 bases at V and 7 bases at J, with 13 bases between. The CDR3 contains 15 residues. CDR3 sequence reads: CASSESSRTVNEQFF. CDR3 nucleotide sequence: TGCGCCAGCAGTGAGTCGAGTAGGACAGTGAATGAGCAGTTCTTC.

On this clonotype: This clone may be a read error of a much larger clone one base away. The chain uses TRBV12-3 or TRBV12-4 and TRBJ2-5; either TRBD1 or TRBD2 may fit D (5 bases each). V was trimmed by 5 bases and J by 9 bases, leaving 22 bases between them. This CDR3 is 15 amino acids long. CDR3 DNA: TGTGCCAGCAGTCAAGGGGTGGCAGGGCTGGGGGCCCAGTACTTC. As protein: CASSQGVAGLGAQYF.

The table lists this clonotype with many counts. The chain combines TRBV6-6 with TRBJ2-5, with 8 bases aligning to TRBD1. Trimming cost V 2 bases and J 5 bases; bases outside gene matches: 7. In germline, CDR1 is MNHNY, CDR2 SVGAGI (reference sequence). The CDR3 runs to 15 residues. The CDR3 coding sequence is TGTGCCAGCAGTTACGGAACAGGGGGATCGGAGACCCAGTACTTC. Amino acid sequence: CASSYGTGGSETQYF.

This clonotype occurred many times. The CDR3 sequence: CASSLKGQNSNYGYTF. CDR3 in DNA: TGTGCCAGCAGCCTCAAAGGACAGAATTCTAACTATGGCTACACCTTC. This chain uses TRBV6-1 with TRBJ1-2, with a weak D call TRBD1 (6 bases). Trimming pared 6 bases from V and 0 bases from J, leaving 17 bases between. The CDR3 loop spans 16 amino acids. CDR1 is MNHNS and CDR2 is SASEGT in the germline V gene.

This clonotype was counted a single time. The V call is TRBV6-1, the J call TRBJ2-1; tentative D call: TRBD1 (5 bases). V was clipped by 2 bases and J by 10 bases, with 21 bases between them. Germline CDR1 and CDR2: MNHNS and SASEGT. The CDR3 covers 16 residues. The CDR3 region is CASSEKAGAEVNEQFF. Here the CDR3 DNA reads TGTGCCAGCAGTGAAAAGGCTGGGGCTGAAGTCAACGAGCAGTTCTTC.

This clonotype was seen more than once but under ten times. V usage is TRBV6-1 and J usage is TRBJ2-2; no definite D call. The CDR3 is 15 residues long. Looked up from germline, CDR1 is MNHNS and CDR2 is SASEGT. V was shortened by 0 bases and J by 3 bases, with 8 bases between the two germline ends. The CDR3 spells CASSEAGFYTGELFF. For the CDR3, the DNA is TGTGCCAGCAGTGAAGCTGGGTTTTACACCGGGGAGCTGTTTTTT.

This clonotype was found a few times. The chain employs TRBV27 and TRBJ1-2; a weak D match, TRBD1 (6 bases). With 2 bases removed from V and 4 bases from J, the gap between germline ends came to 14 bases. The length of the CDR3 is 15 residues. The germline gives CDR1 MNHEY, CDR2 SMNVEV (reference sequence). As DNA, the CDR3 is TGTGCCAGCAGTTTAGGTCCAGGGGAGGCCTATGGCTACACCTTC. Its translation: CASSLGPGEAYGYTF.

This clonotype has at least ten counts. The CDR3 region is CASSPSGSQETQYF. CDR3 DNA sequence: TGTGCCAGCAGCCCTAGCGGATCACAAGAGACCCAGTACTTC. V is TRBV28 and J is TRBJ2-5, with 7 bases fitting TRBD2. CDR3 size: 14 residues. Germline V lookup: CDR1 MDHEN, CDR2 SYDVKM. The trim removed 6 bases at V and 2 bases at J, leaving 6 bases unmatched.

The V and J genes are TRBV19 and TRBJ1-5, with 7 bases that match TRBD1. The CDR3 sequence is 19 residues long. The germline V gene encodes CDR1 LNHDA and CDR2 SQIVND (reference sequence). Unmatched junction bases numbered 17, after V lost 6 bases and J lost 0 bases. The CDR3 loop is CASSRRFGTELYSNQPQHF. As DNA, the CDR3 is TGTGCCAGTAGCCGACGGTTCGGGACAGAGCTCTATAGCAATCAGCCCCAGCATTTT.

To note about this clonotype: This may come from a read error, since a much larger clone is one base off. This chain links TRBV2 with TRBJ1-1; possibly TRBD1 for D (6 bases). The CDR3 sequence is 14 residues long. The germline gives CDR1 SNHLY, CDR2 FYNNEI. Deletions cut 10 bases from V and 2 bases from J, with 17 bases between. The CDR3 DNA follows: TGTGCCACCCAGGGGCGGCAGACAAACACTGAAGCTTTCTTT. Translated, it gives CATQGRQTNTEAFF.

This clonotype has at least ten counts. This chain connects TRBV2 to TRBJ2-1; 14 bases align to TRBD2. The CDR3 is 15 residues long. The V segment lost 6 bases and the J segment 6 bases; nucleotides outside the gene matches: 4. Germline V gene data show CDR1 as SNHLY and CDR2 as FYNNEI. The chain's CDR3 is CASSYGTSGSNEQFF. The CDR3 DNA reads TGTGCCAGCAGCTACGGGACTAGCGGGAGCAATGAGCAGTTCTTC.

About this clonotype: This may be a read error: a much more frequent sequence differs by one nucleotide. The CDR3 DNA reads TGTGCCAGCAACTCTAGCGCGAACTCCTACGAGCAGTACTTC. It codes for CASNSSANSYEQYF. The chain employs TRBV7-8 and TRBJ2-7; tentative D call: TRBD2 (6 bases). The CDR3 is 14 residues long. The germline V gene has CDR1 SGHVS and CDR2 FQNEAQ. Trimming removed 7 bases from V and 0 bases from J, with 13 bases in between.

This clonotype has only a few counts. V gene TRBV7-2 combines with J gene TRBJ1-6; D is uncertain. Trimming removed 2 bases from V and 10 bases from J, with 15 bases in between. CDR3 length: 15 residues. Germline-derived CDR1 and CDR2 are SGHTA and FQGNSA. The CDR3 region has the DNA TGTGCCAGCAGCTTAATGAATCCCTCTGGCTCACCCCTCCACTTT. Its protein product is CASSLMNPSGSPLHF.

In this sample, this clonotype turned up many times. This sequence joins TRBV20-1 and TRBJ1-4; D unresolved. Trimming took 5 bases from V and 8 from J, leaving 6 bases between them. Germline lookup yields CDR1 DFQATT and CDR2 SNEGSKA (reference sequence). The CDR3 runs to 10 residues. The CDR3 DNA sequence: TGCAGTGCTCAAGGAGAAAAACTGTTTTTT. Encoded protein: CSAQGEKLFF.

At least ten counts were recorded for this clonotype. V usage is TRBV12-3 or TRBV12-4 and J usage is TRBJ2-3; 8 nucleotides match TRBD2. This CDR3 comprises 15 residues. V trimming: 5 bases; J trimming: 6 bases; junction bases outside the gene matches: 10. The DNA for the CDR3 is TGTGCCAGCAGTGACAGCGGGAGAATGATGGATACGCAGTATTTT. This gives the protein CASSDSGRMMDTQYF.

Turning to this clonotype: It may be a read error: a sequence one base away is much more abundant. The chain combines TRBV20-1 with TRBJ1-1; D uncertain. The germline CDR1 and CDR2 sequences are DFQATT and SNEGSKA (reference sequence). Trimming shortened V by 4 bases and J by 1 base, and 7 bases separated the two germline ends. The CDR3 length is 12 residues. CDR3 in DNA: TGCAGTGCTACCCGACAGAACACTGAAGCTTTCTTT. Protein: CSATRQNTEAFF.

This clonotype has only a few counts. J is TRBJ1-4 and V is TRBV29-1, with 8 bases aligning to TRBD1. V shed 1 base, J shed 0 bases, and the junction held 4 bases outside the gene matches. Germline V gives CDR1 SQVTM, CDR2 ANQGSEA. This CDR3 contains 16 residues. CDR3 sequence: CSVEGDRSSTNEKLFF. Here the CDR3 DNA reads TGCAGCGTTGAAGGGGACAGGAGTTCAACTAATGAAAAACTGTTTTTT.

This chain joins TRBV28 and TRBJ1-6, with 7 bases fitting TRBD1. Trimming removed 3 bases from V and 10 bases from J; junction bases left unmatched: 0. Per germline, CDR1 MDHEN and CDR2 SYDVKM. This CDR3 contains 12 residues. The DNA of the CDR3 is TGTGCCAGCAGTTTGGACAGGTCACCCCTCCACTTT. Translated: CASSLDRSPLHF.